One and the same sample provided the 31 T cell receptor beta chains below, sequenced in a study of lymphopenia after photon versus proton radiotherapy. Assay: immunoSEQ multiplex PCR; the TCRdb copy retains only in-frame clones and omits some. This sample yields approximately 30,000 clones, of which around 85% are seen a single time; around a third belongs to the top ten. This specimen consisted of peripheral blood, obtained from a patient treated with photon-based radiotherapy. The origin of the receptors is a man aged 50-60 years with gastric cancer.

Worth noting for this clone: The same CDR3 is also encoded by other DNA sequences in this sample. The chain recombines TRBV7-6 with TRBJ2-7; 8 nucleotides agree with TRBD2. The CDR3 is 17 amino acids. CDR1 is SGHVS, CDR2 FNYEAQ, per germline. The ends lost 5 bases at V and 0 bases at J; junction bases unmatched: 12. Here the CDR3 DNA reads TGTGCCAGCAGCCCCTTCCTGACTAGCGCGAGCTCCTACGAGCAGTACTTC. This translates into CASSPFLTSASSYEQYF.

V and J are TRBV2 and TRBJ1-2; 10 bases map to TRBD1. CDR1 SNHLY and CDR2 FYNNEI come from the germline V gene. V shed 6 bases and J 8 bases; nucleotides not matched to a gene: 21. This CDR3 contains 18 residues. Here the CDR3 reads CASSNKRDRGSPVEGYTF. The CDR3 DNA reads TGTGCCAGCAGCAATAAACGGGACAGGGGATCCCCGGTAGAAGGCTACACCTTC.

CDR3 protein: CASSRASNTEAFF. The DNA for the CDR3 is TGTGCCAGCAGCCGGGCGAGTAACACTGAAGCTTTCTTT. The V and J genes are TRBV5-6 and TRBJ1-1; no firm D call. Trimming shortened V by 4 bases and J by 2 bases, and 9 bases separated the two germline ends. The CDR3 covers 13 residues. CDR1 is SGHDT and CDR2 is YYEEEE in the germline V gene. The full variable domain, completed using reference TRBV5-6 and TRBJ1-1, is DAGVTQSPTHLIKTRGQQVTLRCSPKSGHDTVSWYQQALGQGPQFIFQYYEEEERQRGNFPDRFSGHQFPNYSSELNVNALLLGDSALYLCASSRASNTEAFFGQGTRLTVV.

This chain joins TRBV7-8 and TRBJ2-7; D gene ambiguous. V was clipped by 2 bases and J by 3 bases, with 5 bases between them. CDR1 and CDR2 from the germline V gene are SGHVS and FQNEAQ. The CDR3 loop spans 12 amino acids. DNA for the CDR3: TGTGCCAGCAGCTTACAGTTCTACGAGCAGTACGTC. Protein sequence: CASSLQFYEQYV.

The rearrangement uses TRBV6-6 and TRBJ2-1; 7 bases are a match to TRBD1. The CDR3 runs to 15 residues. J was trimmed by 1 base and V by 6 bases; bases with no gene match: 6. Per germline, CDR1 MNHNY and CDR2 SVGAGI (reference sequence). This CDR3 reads CASSDRERSYNEQFF. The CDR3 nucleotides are TGTGCCAGCAGCGACAGGGAACGGTCCTACAATGAGCAGTTCTTC.

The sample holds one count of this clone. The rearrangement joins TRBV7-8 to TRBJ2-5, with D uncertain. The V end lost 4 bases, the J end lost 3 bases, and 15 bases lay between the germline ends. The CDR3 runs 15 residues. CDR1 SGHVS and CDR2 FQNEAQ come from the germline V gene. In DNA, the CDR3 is TGTGCCAGCAGCTCTTCCGGAAGGCCGGAAGAGACCCAGTACTTC. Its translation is CASSSSGRPEETQYF. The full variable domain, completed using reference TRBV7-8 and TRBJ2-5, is GAGVSQSPRYKVAKRGQDVALRCDPISGHVSLFWYQQALGQGPEFLTYFQNEAQLDKSGLPSDRFFAERPEGSVSTLKIQRTQQEDSAVYLCASSSSGRPEETQYFGPGTRLLVL.

The CDR3 sequence: CASSSGGRRDTGELFF. The CDR3 DNA is TGTGCCAGCAGCTCCGGGGGCCGGCGTGACACCGGGGAGCTGTTTTTT. The chain links TRBV11-2 to TRBJ2-2, with D perhaps assigned TRBD1 or TRBD2 (6 bases each). The CDR3 loop spans 16 amino acids. Trimming left V 4 bases short and J 3 bases short, with 15 bases between. Germline CDR1 reads SGHAT; CDR2 reads FQNNGV. The full variable domain, its missing parts supplied by reference TRBV11-2 and TRBJ2-2, is EAGVAQSPRYKIIEKRQSVAFWCNPISGHATLYWYQQILGQGPKLLIQFQNNGVVDDSQLPKDRFSAERLKGVDSTLKIQPAKLEDSAVYLCASSSGGRRDTGELFFGEGSRLTVL.

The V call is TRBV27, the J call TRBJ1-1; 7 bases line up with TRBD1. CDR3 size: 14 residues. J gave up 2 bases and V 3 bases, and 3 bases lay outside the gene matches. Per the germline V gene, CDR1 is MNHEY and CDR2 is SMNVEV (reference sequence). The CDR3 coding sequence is TGTGCCAGCAGTTTTTCAGGGGGTAACACTGAAGCTTTCTTT. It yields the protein CASSFSGGNTEAFF.

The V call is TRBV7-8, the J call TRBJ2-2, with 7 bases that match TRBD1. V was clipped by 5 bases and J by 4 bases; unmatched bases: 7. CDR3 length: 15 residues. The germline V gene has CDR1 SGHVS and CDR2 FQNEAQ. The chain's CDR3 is CASSRQGRGTGELFF. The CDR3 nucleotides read TGTGCCAGCAGCCGACAGGGTCGGGGCACCGGGGAGCTGTTTTTT. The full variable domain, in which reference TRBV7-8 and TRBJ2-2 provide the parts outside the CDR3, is GAGVSQSPRYKVAKRGQDVALRCDPISGHVSLFWYQQALGQGPEFLTYFQNEAQLDKSGLPSDRFFAERPEGSVSTLKIQRTQQEDSAVYLCASSRQGRGTGELFFGEGSRLTVL.

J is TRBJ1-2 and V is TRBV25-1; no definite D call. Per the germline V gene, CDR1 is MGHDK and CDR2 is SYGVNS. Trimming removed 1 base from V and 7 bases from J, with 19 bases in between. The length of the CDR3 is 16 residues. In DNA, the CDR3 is TGTGCCAGCAGTGAATCAGGAATTGCGGGGAGTAGTGGCTACACCTTC. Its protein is CASSESGIAGSSGYTF.

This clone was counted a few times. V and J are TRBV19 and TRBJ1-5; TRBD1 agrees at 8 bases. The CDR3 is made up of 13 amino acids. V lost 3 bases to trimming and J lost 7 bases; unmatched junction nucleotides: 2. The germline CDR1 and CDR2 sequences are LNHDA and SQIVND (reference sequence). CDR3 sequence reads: CASSIGQGQPQHF. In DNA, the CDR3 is TGTGCCAGTAGTATCGGACAGGGCCAGCCCCAGCATTTT.

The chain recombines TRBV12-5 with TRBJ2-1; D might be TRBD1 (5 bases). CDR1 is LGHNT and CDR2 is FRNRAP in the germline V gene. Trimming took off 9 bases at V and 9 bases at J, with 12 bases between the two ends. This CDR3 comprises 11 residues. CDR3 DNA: TGTGCTAGCACCTTCGACAGTGAGCAGTTCTTC. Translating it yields CASTFDSEQFF.

The CDR3 DNA sequence: TGTGCCAGCAGCGGCTATAGCGGGGGAAAGCAGTTCTTC. Its translation is CASSGYSGGKQFF. This chain links TRBV7-8 with TRBJ2-1; 9 bases map to TRBD2. V shed 5 bases, J shed 11 bases, and the junction held 7 bases outside the gene matches. The CDR3 runs to 13 residues. CDR1 SGHVS and CDR2 FQNEAQ come from the germline V gene.

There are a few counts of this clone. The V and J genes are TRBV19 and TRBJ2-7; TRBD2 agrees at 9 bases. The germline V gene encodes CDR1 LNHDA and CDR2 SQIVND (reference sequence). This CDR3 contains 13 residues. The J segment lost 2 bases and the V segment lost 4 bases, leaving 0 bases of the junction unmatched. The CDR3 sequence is CASSSGGAYEQYF. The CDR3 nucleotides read TGTGCCAGTAGTAGCGGGGGGGCCTACGAGCAGTACTTC.

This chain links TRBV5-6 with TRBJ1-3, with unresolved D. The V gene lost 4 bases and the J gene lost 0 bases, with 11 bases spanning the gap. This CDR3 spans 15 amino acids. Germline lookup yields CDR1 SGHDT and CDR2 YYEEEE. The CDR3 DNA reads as TGTGCCAGCAGCCCTATGGGGAGCTCTGGAAACACCATATATTTT. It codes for CASSPMGSSGNTIYF.

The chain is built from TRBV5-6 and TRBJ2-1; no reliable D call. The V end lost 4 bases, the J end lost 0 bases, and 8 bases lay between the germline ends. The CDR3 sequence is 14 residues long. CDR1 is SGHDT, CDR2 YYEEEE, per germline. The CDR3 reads CASSPERSYNEQFF. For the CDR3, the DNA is TGTGCCAGCAGCCCGGAACGCTCCTACAATGAGCAGTTCTTC.

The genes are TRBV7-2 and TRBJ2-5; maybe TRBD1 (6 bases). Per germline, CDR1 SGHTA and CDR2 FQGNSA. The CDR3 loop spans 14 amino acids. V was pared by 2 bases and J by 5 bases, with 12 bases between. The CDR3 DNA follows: TGTGCCAGCAGCTTAAACAGGGTACCGGAGACCCAGTACTTC. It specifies CASSLNRVPETQYF.

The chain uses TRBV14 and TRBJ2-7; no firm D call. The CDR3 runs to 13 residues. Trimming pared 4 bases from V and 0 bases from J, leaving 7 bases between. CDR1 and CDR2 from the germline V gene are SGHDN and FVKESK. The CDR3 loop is CASSPWVSYEQYF. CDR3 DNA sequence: TGTGCCAGCAGCCCGTGGGTCTCCTACGAGCAGTACTTC.

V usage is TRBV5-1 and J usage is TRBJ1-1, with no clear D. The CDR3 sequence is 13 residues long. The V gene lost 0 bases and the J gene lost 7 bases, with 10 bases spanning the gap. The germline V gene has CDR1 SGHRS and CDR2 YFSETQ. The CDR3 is CASSLALRNEAFF. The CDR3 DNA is TGCGCCAGCAGCTTGGCGTTGAGAAATGAAGCTTTCTTT.

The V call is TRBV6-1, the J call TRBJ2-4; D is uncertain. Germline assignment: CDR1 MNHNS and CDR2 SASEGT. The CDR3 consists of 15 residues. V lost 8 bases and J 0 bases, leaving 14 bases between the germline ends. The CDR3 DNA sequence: TGTGCCAGCCACCCCGGGTTTCTAGCCAAAAACATTCAGTACTTC. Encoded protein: CASHPGFLAKNIQYF.

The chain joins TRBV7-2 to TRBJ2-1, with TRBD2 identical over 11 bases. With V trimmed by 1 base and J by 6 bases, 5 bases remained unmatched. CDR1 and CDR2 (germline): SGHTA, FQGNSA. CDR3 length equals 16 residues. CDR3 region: CASSLVPSGGLNEQFF. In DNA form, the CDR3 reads TGTGCCAGCAGCTTAGTCCCTAGCGGGGGGCTCAATGAGCAGTTCTTC. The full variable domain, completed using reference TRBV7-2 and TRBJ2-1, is GAGVSQSPSNKVTEKGKDVELRCDPISGHTALYWYRQSLGQGLEFLIYFQGNSAPDKSGLPSDRFSAERTGGSVSTLTIQRTQQEDSAVYLCASSLVPSGGLNEQFFGPGTRLTVL.

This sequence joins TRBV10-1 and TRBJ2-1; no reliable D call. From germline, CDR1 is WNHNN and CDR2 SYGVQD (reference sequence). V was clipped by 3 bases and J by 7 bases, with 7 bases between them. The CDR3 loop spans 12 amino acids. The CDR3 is CASSDRVNEQFF. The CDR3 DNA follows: TGCGCCAGCAGTGACAGAGTGAATGAGCAGTTCTTC.

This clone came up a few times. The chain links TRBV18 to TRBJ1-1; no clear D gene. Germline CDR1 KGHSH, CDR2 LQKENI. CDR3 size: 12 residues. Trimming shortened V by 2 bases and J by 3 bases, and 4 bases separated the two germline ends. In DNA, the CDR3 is TGTGCCAGCTCACCAATCGACACTGAAGCTTTCTTT. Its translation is CASSPIDTEAFF.

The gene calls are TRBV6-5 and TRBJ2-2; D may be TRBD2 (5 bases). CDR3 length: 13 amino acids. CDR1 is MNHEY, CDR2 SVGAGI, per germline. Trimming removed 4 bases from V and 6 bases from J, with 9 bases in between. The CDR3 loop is CASSSQLAGELFF. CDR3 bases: TGTGCCAGCAGTTCGCAACTAGCCGGGGAGCTGTTTTTT.

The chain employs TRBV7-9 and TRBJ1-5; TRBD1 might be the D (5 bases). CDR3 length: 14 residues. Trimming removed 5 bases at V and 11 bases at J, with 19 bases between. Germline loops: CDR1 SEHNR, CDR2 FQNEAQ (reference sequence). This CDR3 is CASSRLTDGSAQHF. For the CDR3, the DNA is TGTGCCAGCAGCCGGTTGACAGATGGATCAGCCCAGCATTTT.

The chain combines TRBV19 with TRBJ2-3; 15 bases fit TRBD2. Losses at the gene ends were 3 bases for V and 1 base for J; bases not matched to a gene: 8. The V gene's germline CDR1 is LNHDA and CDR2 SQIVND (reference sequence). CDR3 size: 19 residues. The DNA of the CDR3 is TGTGCCAGTAGTATTGACGGACTAGCGGGGGGGCTTGGCACAGATACGCAGTATTTT. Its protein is CASSIDGLAGGLGTDTQYF.

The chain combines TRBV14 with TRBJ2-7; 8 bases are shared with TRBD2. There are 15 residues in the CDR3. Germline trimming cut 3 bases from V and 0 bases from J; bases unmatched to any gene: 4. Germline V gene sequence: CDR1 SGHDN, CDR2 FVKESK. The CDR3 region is CASSQRGATSYEQYF. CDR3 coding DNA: TGTGCCAGCAGCCAGCGGGGGGCGACCTCCTACGAGCAGTACTTC.

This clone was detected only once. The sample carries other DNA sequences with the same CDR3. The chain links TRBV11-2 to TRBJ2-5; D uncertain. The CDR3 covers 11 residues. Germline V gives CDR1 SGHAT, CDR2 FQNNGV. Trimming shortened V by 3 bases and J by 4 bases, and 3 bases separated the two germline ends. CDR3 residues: CASSFGETQYF. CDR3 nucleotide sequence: TGTGCCAGCAGCTTTGGAGAGACCCAGTACTTC.

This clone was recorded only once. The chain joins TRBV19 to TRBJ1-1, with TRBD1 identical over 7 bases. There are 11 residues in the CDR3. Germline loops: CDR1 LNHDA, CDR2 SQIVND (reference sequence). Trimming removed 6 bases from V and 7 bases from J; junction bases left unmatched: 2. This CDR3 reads CASRRDSEAFF. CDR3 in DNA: TGTGCCAGTAGGCGGGACAGTGAAGCTTTCTTT. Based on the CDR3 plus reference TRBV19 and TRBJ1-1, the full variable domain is DGGITQSPKYLFRKEGQNVTLSCEQNLNHDAMYWYRQDPGQGLRLIYYSQIVNDFQKGDIAEGYSVSREKKESFPLTVTSAQKNPTAFYLCASRRDSEAFFGQGTRLTVV.

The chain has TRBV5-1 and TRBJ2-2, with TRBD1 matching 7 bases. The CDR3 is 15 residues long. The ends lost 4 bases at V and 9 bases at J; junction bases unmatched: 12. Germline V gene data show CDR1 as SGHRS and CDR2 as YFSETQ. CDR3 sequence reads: CASSPKGQLVRELFF. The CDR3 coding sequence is TGCGCCAGCAGCCCGAAGGGACAGCTCGTGAGGGAGCTGTTTTTT.

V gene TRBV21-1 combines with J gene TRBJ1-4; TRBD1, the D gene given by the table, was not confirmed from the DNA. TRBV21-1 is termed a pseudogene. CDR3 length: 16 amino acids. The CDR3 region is CASSKADPGQDEKLFF. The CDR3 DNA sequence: TGTGCCAGCAGCAAAGCAGACCCGGGACAAGATGAAAAACTGTTTTTT.